The 18 T cell receptor beta chains below come from one sample, sequenced in a study of cytomegalovirus exposure and HLA in healthy donors. PCR primers comprised 60 Vbeta and 13 Jbeta primers. Profiling relied on immunoSEQ multiplex PCR, and the TCRdb table lists in-frame clones only, not all of them. The sample records fewer than 200,000 clones, 82% being singletons. The sample comprised PBMCs. These receptors originate from a male donor in good health and CMV-seronegative.

The chain joins TRBV18 to TRBJ2-7; 7 bases line up with TRBD1. Germline V lookup: CDR1 KGHSH, CDR2 LQKENI. V trimming: 5 bases; J trimming: 3 bases; junction bases outside the gene matches: 16. The CDR3 is 17 residues long. The DNA of the CDR3 is TGTGCCAGCTCATCTACGACAGGGACGAGAGTAAACTACGAGCAGTACTTC. The encoded protein is CASSSTTGTRVNYEQYF.

This chain joins TRBV6-1 and TRBJ2-3; a possible D gene is TRBD2 (7 bases). The germline CDR1 and CDR2 sequences are MNHNS and SASEGT. With 7 bases removed from V and 3 bases from J, the gap between germline ends came to 17 bases. There are 15 residues in the CDR3. The CDR3 nucleotides read TGTGCCAGCACCGAGGGGGGAGGGCGGACAGATACGCAGTATTTT. Translated, it gives CASTEGGGRTDTQYF.

This rearrangement joins TRBV7-9 to TRBJ2-6, with D possibly TRBD1 on 6 matching bases. Trimming removed 4 bases at V and 0 bases at J, with 19 bases between. Looked up from germline, CDR1 is SEHNR and CDR2 is FQNEAQ (reference sequence). This CDR3 is 19 amino acids long. CDR3 region: CASSWDPRQGSSGANVLTF. The DNA for the CDR3 is TGTGCCAGCAGCTGGGACCCCCGGCAGGGGAGCTCTGGGGCCAACGTCCTGACTTTC.

The chain combines TRBV6-5 with TRBJ1-6; D is ambiguous. Per the germline V gene, CDR1 is MNHEY and CDR2 is SVGAGI. The V end lost 2 bases, the J end lost 10 bases, and 12 bases lay between the germline ends. The CDR3 loop spans 14 amino acids. The CDR3 reads CASSYRQPQSPLHF. CDR3 sequence (DNA): TGTGCCAGCAGTTACCGACAACCTCAATCACCCCTCCACTTT.

The gene calls are TRBV30 and TRBJ1-5; D gene unclear. Trimming took off 3 bases at V and 2 bases at J, with 8 bases between the two ends. CDR1 and CDR2 from the germline V gene are GTSNPN and SVGIG (reference sequence). CDR3 length equals 13 residues. Here the CDR3 reads CAWSETGNQPQHF. The DNA of the CDR3 is TGTGCCTGGAGCGAGACTGGCAATCAGCCCCAGCATTTT. Full variable domain (missing parts from reference TRBV30 and TRBJ1-5): SQTIHQWPATLVQPVGSPLSLECTVEGTSNPNLYWYRQAAGRGLQLLFYSVGIGQISSEVPQNLSASRPQDRQFILSSKKLLLSDSGFYLCAWSETGNQPQHFGDGTRLSIL.

The chain links TRBV25-1 to TRBJ2-5, with no clear D. The DNA end lines up better with TRBJ2-7; the J call may be wrong. This CDR3 has 11 amino acids. CDR1 is MGHDK and CDR2 is SYGVNS in the germline V gene. For the CDR3, the DNA is TGTGCCAGCAGAAAGCCCTACGAGCAGTACTTC. Its translation is CASRKPYEQYF.

This chain joins TRBV7-3 and TRBJ2-7; maybe TRBD2 (5 bases). The CDR3 totals 14 residues. The germline CDR1 and CDR2 sequences are SGHTA and FQGTGA. V was shortened by 6 bases and J by 4 bases, with 16 bases between the two germline ends. CDR3 region: CASSELRTSYEQYF. CDR3 coding DNA: TGTGCCAGCAGTGAACTACGAACTAGTTACGAGCAGTACTTC.

This chain joins TRBV11-2 and TRBJ2-7; 11 bases are shared with TRBD2. V shed 5 bases, J shed 2 bases, and the junction held 5 bases outside the gene matches. CDR1 and CDR2 from the germline V gene are SGHAT and FQNNGV. CDR3 length: 15 residues. The CDR3 protein is CASSPTSGSTYEQYF. The CDR3 bases are TGTGCCAGCAGCCCAACTAGCGGGAGTACCTACGAGCAGTACTTC.

This rearrangement joins TRBV28 to TRBJ2-7; TRBD2 aligns across 7 bases. With 11 bases clipped from V and 3 bases from J, the junction kept 7 bases outside the gene matches. The CDR3 extends over 12 amino acids. Germline V gene data show CDR1 as MDHEN and CDR2 as SYDVKM. The CDR3 loop is CAYGSGLYEQYF. The CDR3 DNA reads as TGTGCCTATGGTAGCGGGCTCTACGAGCAGTACTTC.

The chain joins TRBV7-9 to TRBJ1-4; D remains unclear. V was trimmed by 7 bases and J by 5 bases, leaving 14 bases between them. CDR1 is SEHNR and CDR2 is FQNEAQ in the germline V gene (reference sequence). This CDR3 is 14 amino acids long. The CDR3 coding sequence is TGTGCCAGCAACCCGGGAGGCATCAATGAAAAACTGTTTTTT. It yields the protein CASNPGGINEKLFF.

Written as DNA, the CDR3 is TGCAGTGCTAGTGGCCCCACTGAAGCTTTCTTT. It is translated as CSASGPTEAFF. This chain uses TRBV20-1 with TRBJ1-1; D is uncertain. The CDR3 covers 11 residues. With 3 bases removed from V and 4 bases from J, the gap between germline ends came to 6 bases. Germline V lookup: CDR1 DFQATT, CDR2 SNEGSKA (reference sequence).

J is TRBJ1-5 and V is TRBV19; the D is unclear. This CDR3 comprises 15 residues. The germline V and J ends were trimmed by 0 bases and 5 bases, with 11 bases remaining between them. Looked up from germline, CDR1 is LNHDA and CDR2 is SQIVND (reference sequence). The CDR3 loop reads CASSIEGSSYQPQHF. CDR3 DNA: TGTGCCAGTAGTATAGAGGGGAGCAGCTATCAGCCCCAGCATTTT.

The V and J genes are TRBV6-5 and TRBJ1-6; 8 bases align to TRBD1. CDR3 length equals 15 residues. J was trimmed by 7 bases and V by 2 bases; bases with no gene match: 4. Germline loops: CDR1 MNHEY, CDR2 SVGAGI. CDR3 region: CASSYTRQGNSPLHF. Written as DNA, the CDR3 is TGTGCCAGCAGTTACACCAGACAGGGGAATTCACCCCTCCACTTT.

This chain links TRBV29-1 with TRBJ1-2; 7 positions agree with TRBD1. From germline, CDR1 is SQVTM and CDR2 ANQGSEA. With V trimmed by 4 bases and J by 4 bases, 3 bases remained unmatched. The CDR3 is 12 residues long. DNA of the CDR3: TGCAGCGTTGTCGGGACAGTCTATGGCTACACCTTC. This sequence encodes CSVVGTVYGYTF.

The rearrangement joins TRBV5-1 to TRBJ2-5, with a weak D call TRBD1 (6 bases). The CDR3 totals 15 residues. Deletions cut 0 bases from V and 5 bases from J, with 14 bases between. Germline V lookup: CDR1 SGHRS, CDR2 YFSETQ. CDR3 residues: CASSLEGRGVETQYF. CDR3 bases: TGCGCCAGCAGCTTGGAGGGCAGGGGAGTGGAGACCCAGTACTTC.

V gene TRBV5-1 combines with J gene TRBJ2-7, with D tentatively TRBD1 (5 bases). Deletions cut 3 bases from V and 4 bases from J, with 35 bases between. Germline V CDR1 and CDR2: SGHRS, YFSETQ. CDR3 length equals 21 residues. Here the CDR3 DNA reads TGCGCCAGCAGCTCAAGCCAGGGAAGCCCAACACATAGAAAGCCGGGTTACGAGCAGTACTTC. Residues: CASSSSQGSPTHRKPGYEQYF.

The chain carries TRBV6-5 and TRBJ1-6; 7 bases line up with TRBD1. Trimming removed 6 bases from V and 8 bases from J; junction bases left unmatched: 7. There are 14 residues in the CDR3. The germline CDR1 and CDR2 sequences are MNHEY and SVGAGI. CDR3 coding DNA: TGTGCCAGCAGCAGACAGGGAGGCTATTCACCCCTCCACTTT. This encodes CASSRQGGYSPLHF.

The V gene is TRBV9, the J gene TRBJ2-5; the match to TRBD2 covers 9 bases. Unmatched junction bases numbered 6, after V lost 4 bases and J lost 2 bases. Germline V gene sequence: CDR1 SGDLS, CDR2 YYNGEE. The CDR3 runs to 15 residues. This CDR3 reads CASSIGAGGQETQYF. The CDR3 DNA reads TGTGCCAGCAGCATAGGAGCGGGAGGACAAGAGACCCAGTACTTC. The entire variable domain, with the rest obtained from reference TRBV9 and TRBJ2-5, is as follows: DSGVTQTPKHLITATGQRVTLRCSPRSGDLSVYWYQQSLDQGLQFLIQYYNGEERAKGNILERFSAQQFPDLHSELNLSSLELGDSALYFCASSIGAGGQETQYFGPGTRLLVL.